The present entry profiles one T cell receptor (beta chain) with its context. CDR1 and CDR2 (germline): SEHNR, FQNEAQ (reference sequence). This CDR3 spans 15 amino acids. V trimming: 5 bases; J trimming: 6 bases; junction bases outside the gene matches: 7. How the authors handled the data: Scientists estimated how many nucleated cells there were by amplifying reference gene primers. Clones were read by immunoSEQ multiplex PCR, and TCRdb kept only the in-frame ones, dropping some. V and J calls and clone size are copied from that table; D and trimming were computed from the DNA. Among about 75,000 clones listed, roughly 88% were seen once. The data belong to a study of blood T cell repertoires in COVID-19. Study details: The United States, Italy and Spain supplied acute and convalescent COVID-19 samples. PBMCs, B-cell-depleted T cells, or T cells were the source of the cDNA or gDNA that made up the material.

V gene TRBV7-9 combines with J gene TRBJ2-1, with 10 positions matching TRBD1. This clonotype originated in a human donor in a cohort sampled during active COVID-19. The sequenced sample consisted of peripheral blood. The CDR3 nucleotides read TGTGCCAGCAGCCCGAAAGGGACAGGGGCCAATGAGCAGTTCTTC. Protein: CASSPKGTGANEQFF.